This entry concerns a single T cell receptor (beta chain). Its antigen is not known. From germline, CDR1 is MDHEN and CDR2 SYDVKM. The CDR3 is 16 amino acids. V gave up 5 bases and J gave up 0 bases, with 11 bases separating them. Unstimulated Tregs (CD4+CD25+CD127-) and CD4+CD25- non-Tregs were sorted from PBMCs. The assay was immunoSEQ multiplex PCR, and TCRdb's table has in-frame clones only and misses some. The sample gives approximately 93,000 clones, roughly 93% of which show up once; 0.46% is in the top ten. This specimen comes from a study of Tregs in tolerant kidney transplant recipients. Background on the study: Recipients received nonmyeloablative bone marrow transplants from related graft donors, with transient mixed chimerism.

General study findings and limits: Some patients' samples used different primers over time, so nucleotide sequences weren't comparable. This study did not directly address biological reproducibility.

This chain links TRBV28 with TRBJ2-6, with unresolved D. The sample was CD4+ T cells from blood, taken before the transplant. The TCR originated in a human donor who received a combined kidney and bone marrow transplant. CDR3 protein: CASSPPRVSGANVLTF. Here the CDR3 DNA reads TGTGCCAGCAGTCCCCCTCGGGTCTCTGGGGCCAACGTCCTGACTTTC. The full variable domain, completed using reference TRBV28 and TRBJ2-6, is DVKVTQSSRYLVKRTGEKVFLECVQDMDHENMFWYRQDPGLGLRLIYFSYDVKMKEKGDIPEGYSVSREKKERFSLILESASTNQTSMYLCASSPPRVSGANVLTFGAGSRLTVL.